Sequencing of this T cell receptor (beta chain) was carried out in a study of spatial heterogeneity in lung cancer. This clonotype was counted ten times or more. This beta chain is an off-target read within a library intended for alpha chains, so its frequency means little. Individually, TCR cDNA molecules were each labelled with a unique molecular identifier. TCRdb re-called the 5' RACE reads with MiXCR, one entry per CDR3 protein. Of roughly 4,800 distinct CDR3 sequences listed, approximately 20% are singletons. Time point reported: sample taken at primary tumor resection. No cell sorting; template was whole RNA from tumor, lung tissue or PBMC. This CDR3 has 15 residues. Germline assignment: CDR1 WSHSY and CDR2 SAAADI. The ends were cut back, 6 bases at V and 2 bases at J, with 17 bases in the middle.

The sequencing used normal lung tissue next to the tumor, collected at surgery. This sequence was found in a male donor with early-stage non-small cell lung cancer. The chain uses TRBV10-2 and TRBJ2-7; D gene uncertain. CDR3 loop: CASSNPGAPTYEQYV. The CDR3 region has the DNA TGCGCCAGCAGCAACCCTGGTGCCCCGACCTACGAGCAGTACGTC.